This T cell receptor beta chain was captured in a study of response to subunit inactivated influenza vaccine. Study conclusions and caveats: Each seasonal influenza vaccination recruits few new T cells, the authors suggested.

A single record per CDR3 protein comes from TCRdb applying MiXCR to the RT-PCR reads. Here the sample spans roughly 460,000 distinct CDR3 sequences, approximately 11% being singletons. Deletions cut 8 bases from V and 6 bases from J, with 25 bases between. The CDR3 has 16 amino acids. CDR1 LGHNA and CDR2 YNFKEQ come from the germline V gene. As concerns this clonotype: Its specificity is not known.

Sequenced here: PBMCs from blood, sampled 40 to 50 days after vaccination. The TCR sequence derives from a man aged 45 to 65 who received an inactivated influenza vaccine. The J gene is TRBJ2-5, the V gene TRBV4-2; TRBD1 might be the D (6 bases). CDR3 nucleotide sequence: TGTGCCAGCGGCCCCGGGCTGAAACAGGGTGTTAAGACCCAGTACTTC. Protein: CASGPGLKQGVKTQYF.